This TCR beta chain is drawn from a study of molecular identifiers for immune sequencing clone quantification. It was with previously described methods and listed TCR primers that bulk TCR libraries were made. MiXCR, applied by TCRdb to the PCR reads, yields one record per CDR3 protein. The table has tens of thousands of distinct CDR3 sequences, 15% to 20% seen once; the top ten hold 1.4%. This clonotype showed up many times. This TCR was sampled from a human donor in good health. Some libraries in this study had Jurkat cell RNA spiked in. Sequenced: naive CD8+ T cells from blood, with Jurkat cell RNA spiked in. Subset in this sample: FACS-sorted CD8+CD4-CCR7+CD45RA+ naive T cells.

CDR3: CASSYGGGLYEQYF. CDR3 in DNA: TGTGCCAGCAGTTACGGCGGAGGCCTCTACGAGCAGTACTTC. The V and J genes are TRBV6-5 and TRBJ2-7, with D possibly being TRBD2 (5 bases). The germline CDR1 and CDR2 sequences are MNHEY and SVGAGI. The germline V and J ends were trimmed by 2 bases and 3 bases, with 11 bases remaining between them. This CDR3 contains 14 residues.